This passage covers 8 T cell receptor beta chains from one sample sequenced in a study of T cell responses to AZD1222 COVID-19 vaccine. The repertoire was sequenced with immunoSEQ multiplex PCR; TCRdb's copy has only in-frame clones and lacks some. The sample holds around 140,000 clones; just under 95% are singletons and the top ten take 12%. The source was peripheral blood, collected after recovery from COVID-19. The receptors come from an adult who had recovered from COVID-19.

This clone was found once. V usage is TRBV19 and J usage is TRBJ2-7; D unclear. There are 13 residues in the CDR3. Trimming shortened V by 2 bases and J by 3 bases, and 8 bases separated the two germline ends. Germline V gives CDR1 LNHDA, CDR2 SQIVND (reference sequence). The CDR3 region is CASSISGVYEQYF. In DNA, the CDR3 is TGTGCCAGTAGTATATCTGGGGTCTACGAGCAGTACTTC.

The chain links TRBV5-1 to TRBJ2-7, with 11 nucleotides matching TRBD2. J gave up 5 bases and V 4 bases, and 17 bases lay outside the gene matches. CDR1 is SGHRS and CDR2 is YFSETQ in the germline V gene. CDR3 length equals 18 residues. The CDR3 nucleotides are TGCGCCAGCAGCCCGCTTACTAGCGGGAGTATTCCAAGGAACGAGCAGTACTTC. It translates to CASSPLTSGSIPRNEQYF.

CDR3 sequence (DNA): TGTGCCAGCAGTGGGCTTAGCGGGGTAGAGACCCAGTACTTC. Its translation: CASSGLSGVETQYF. V gene TRBV25-1 combines with J gene TRBJ2-5; 8 bases align to TRBD2. The CDR3 is made up of 14 amino acids. Germline V CDR1 and CDR2: MGHDK, SYGVNS. V gave up 4 bases and J gave up 4 bases; unmatched junction bases: 5.

The rearrangement links TRBV27 to TRBJ2-7, with TRBD1 identical over 9 bases. Losses at the gene ends were 7 bases for V and 0 bases for J; bases not matched to a gene: 10. CDR1 and CDR2 from the germline V gene are MNHEY and SMNVEV (reference sequence). The length of the CDR3 is 16 residues. The CDR3 nucleotides read TGTGCCAGCAAAAATAACAGGGGGCCTAGCTCCTACGAGCAGTACTTC. Its protein product is CASKNNRGPSSYEQYF.

The chain recombines TRBV28 with TRBJ2-1, with 15 nucleotides matching TRBD2. The CDR3 extends over 16 amino acids. Germline V lookup: CDR1 MDHEN, CDR2 SYDVKM. J lost 8 bases, V lost 3 bases, and 5 bases had no gene match. The CDR3 region is CASSLRGTSGRYEQFF. The CDR3 DNA is TGTGCCAGCAGTTTGCGGGGGACTAGCGGGAGGTATGAGCAGTTCTTC.

The V and J genes are TRBV18 and TRBJ1-1, with a tentative D call TRBD1 (6 bases). The CDR3 consists of 15 residues. V was cut by 4 bases and J by 4 bases, with 16 bases left in between. The germline V gene has CDR1 KGHSH and CDR2 LQKENI. CDR3 sequence: CASSRESTGTTEAFF. The CDR3 nucleotides read TGTGCCAGCTCACGAGAATCTACAGGGACCACTGAAGCTTTCTTT.

This chain connects TRBV6-6 to TRBJ2-5, with no clear D. V was pared by 6 bases and J by 1 base, with 15 bases between. The CDR3 length is 15 residues. The germline V gene has CDR1 MNHNY and CDR2 SVGAGI (reference sequence). The CDR3 spells CASSDPSAAQETQYF. The CDR3 bases are TGTGCCAGCAGCGACCCAAGCGCTGCCCAAGAGACCCAGTACTTC.

The CDR3 is CASSEATFHEQYF. CDR3 sequence (DNA): TGTGCCAGCAGTGAAGCGACATTCCACGAGCAGTACTTC. V gene TRBV2 combines with J gene TRBJ2-7; D is unclear. Germline CDR1 reads SNHLY; CDR2 reads FYNNEI. CDR3 length: 13 amino acids. V was cut by 0 bases and J by 5 bases, with 8 bases left in between. Looking up the rest from reference TRBV2 and TRBJ2-7 gives the full variable domain: EPEVTQTPSHQVTQMGQEVILRCVPISNHLYFYWYRQILGQKVEFLVSFYNNEISEKSEIFDDQFSVERPDGSNFTLKIRSTKLEDSAMYFCASSEATFHEQYFGPGTRLTVT.